Sequencing of this T cell receptor (beta chain) was carried out in a study of T cell repertoires in cytomegalovirus infection. As for the study in general: Indications of both CMV infection and matching HLA type were provided by public TCR beta signatures. Study-wide results and limits: The ex vivo response was dominated by HLA-C-restricted CMV-specific TCR beta clonotypes.

This clonotype was detected once. What it recognizes is unknown. TCRdb recomputed calls from the reads with MiXCR, one row per CDR3 protein. Here the sample spans around 300,000 distinct CDR3 sequences, 25% being singletons. CDR3 length equals 16 residues. From germline, CDR1 is SGHNT and CDR2 YENEEA. V was cut by 5 bases and J by 1 base, with 15 bases left in between. Sequenced input: PBMCs. The TCR comes from a human donor in good health (CMV status not recorded). Some clones in this sample may be carry-over from other donors' samples. The V call is TRBV11-3, the J call TRBJ2-4; maybe TRBD1 (6 bases). CDR3 region: CASSGGQRSAKNIQYF. CDR3 in DNA: TGTGCCAGCAGCGGCGGACAGCGATCGGCCAAAAACATTCAGTACTTC.